One T cell receptor (beta chain) is described in this entry. This specimen belongs to a study of blood T cells in healthy people across ages. Donor samples were obtained from healthy Caucasian individuals from Russia, aged 6 to 90. Germline V gives CDR1 DFQATT, CDR2 SNEGSKA (reference sequence). The CDR3 totals 14 residues. The V end was cut by 0 bases, the J end by 8 bases, with 14 bases between. PCR was performed a second time for about 7 to 12 cycles using a sample-barcoded 5' primer and a J-beta primer mix. MiXCR, applied by TCRdb to the 5' RACE reads, yields one record per CDR3 protein. The table lists roughly 800,000 distinct CDR3 sequences, 20% to 30% of them singletons. These same data were also listed under a study on T cells of mothers and their children. Per that study: Three healthy Caucasian mothers and their six children donated.

The chain couples TRBV20-1 to TRBJ2-1; D gene uncertain. What was sequenced was blood. The TCR was taken from a boy aged 5-17 years in good health. CDR3 in DNA: TGCAGTGCTAGAGATGAAGGGATTGACCATGAGCAGTTCTTC. The encoded protein is CSARDEGIDHEQFF.